The next 32 T cell receptor beta chains were all read from a single sample in a study of blood T cell repertoires in COVID-19. Assay used: immunoSEQ multiplex PCR; TCRdb lists only in-frame clones, some missing. Among roughly 170,000 clones listed, less than 85% were seen once. The sequencing input was PBMCs or T cells enriched from blood (not recorded which). The receptors derive from a man aged 45-65 years who had recovered from COVID-19.

The rearrangement uses TRBV6-4 and TRBJ1-2; no firm D call. Germline values: CDR1 MRHNA, CDR2 SNTAGT. This CDR3 has 11 amino acids. Trimming took 4 bases from V and 8 from J, leaving 8 bases between them. For the CDR3, the DNA is TGTGCCAGCAGTGGCAAAGAGGGCTACACCTTC. This encodes CASSGKEGYTF.

CDR3 protein: CASSLPGQGNSPLHF. The CDR3 DNA is TGTGCCAGCAGCCTACCGGGACAGGGGAATTCACCCCTCCACTTT. The V gene is TRBV7-8, the J gene TRBJ1-6, with 10 bases matching TRBD1. The CDR3 runs 15 residues. Trimming at V came to 5 bases and at J to 7 bases, leaving 5 bases not matched to a gene. From germline, CDR1 is SGHVS and CDR2 FQNEAQ. Complete variable domain (other parts from reference TRBV7-8 and TRBJ1-6): GAGVSQSPRYKVAKRGQDVALRCDPISGHVSLFWYQQALGQGPEFLTYFQNEAQLDKSGLPSDRFFAERPEGSVSTLKIQRTQQEDSAVYLCASSLPGQGNSPLHFGNGTRLTVT.

The chain carries TRBV30 and TRBJ2-6, with D possibly being TRBD1 (6 bases). The germline V and J ends were trimmed by 8 bases and 4 bases, with 15 bases remaining between them. The CDR3 length is 14 residues. The V gene's germline CDR1 is GTSNPN and CDR2 SVGIG (reference sequence). The CDR3 DNA follows: TGTGCCGGCAGCCCAGGGGCCGGGGCCAACGTCCTGACTTTC. It encodes CAGSPGAGANVLTF. The entire variable domain, with the rest obtained from reference TRBV30 and TRBJ2-6, is as follows: SQTIHQWPATLVQPVGSPLSLECTVEGTSNPNLYWYRQAAGRGLQLLFYSVGIGQISSEVPQNLSASRPQDRQFILSSKKLLLSDSGFYLCAGSPGAGANVLTFGAGSRLTVL.

The V and J genes are TRBV4-1 and TRBJ2-2, with a tentative D call TRBD2 (5 bases). This CDR3 region has 16 residues. Germline CDR1 MGHRA, CDR2 YSYEKL. V lost 0 bases to trimming and J lost 4 bases, with 12 bases between them. The CDR3 nucleotides read TGCGCCAGCAGCCAAGAGGGAGACGGAACCACCGGGGAGCTGTTTTTT. This translates into CASSQEGDGTTGELFF.

The V and J genes are TRBV29-1 and TRBJ2-1, with TRBD2 matching over 11 bases. The CDR3 runs 17 residues. V dropped 5 bases and J dropped 7; count of bases not matched to a gene: 16. The germline CDR1 and CDR2 sequences are SQVTM and ANQGSEA. The CDR3 sequence: CSVRGGLAGLPINEQFF. The CDR3 DNA reads TGCAGCGTTAGGGGAGGACTAGCGGGCCTCCCGATAAATGAGCAGTTCTTC.

The sample holds one count of this clone. The gene calls are TRBV7-2 and TRBJ2-1; 7 nucleotides align to TRBD1. Losses at the gene ends were 5 bases for V and 5 bases for J; bases not matched to a gene: 6. Germline assignment: CDR1 SGHTA and CDR2 FQGNSA. This CDR3 has 14 residues. This chain's CDR3 is CASSPTGQHNEQFF. The CDR3 DNA is TGTGCCAGCAGCCCTACGGGACAGCACAATGAGCAGTTCTTC.

The V and J genes are TRBV2 and TRBJ2-1; TRBD2 aligns across 7 bases. V was clipped by 0 bases and J by 4 bases; unmatched bases: 0. Germline V lookup: CDR1 SNHLY, CDR2 FYNNEI. The CDR3 sequence is 14 residues long. CDR3 nucleotide sequence: TGTGCCAGCAGTGAAGCGGGGGGGTACAATGAGCAGTTCTTC. Its translation is CASSEAGGYNEQFF.

The V call is TRBV28, the J call TRBJ1-1; D possibly corresponds to TRBD1 (5 bases). The length of the CDR3 is 15 residues. Germline V gene data show CDR1 as MDHEN and CDR2 as SYDVKM. V lost 3 bases and J lost 3, with 14 bases in between. The CDR3 loop is CASSFPSREDTEAFF. The CDR3 DNA reads as TGTGCCAGCAGTTTTCCTAGCAGGGAGGACACTGAAGCTTTCTTT.

The CDR3, as DNA: TGTGCCAGCAGTGAAGTTCTACGTCCTGGACTGTTTTTT. Translating gives CASSEVLRPGLFF. J is TRBJ1-4 and V is TRBV6-1; D call uncertain. From germline, CDR1 is MNHNS and CDR2 SASEGT. The V and J ends lost 1 base and 13 bases respectively, with 13 bases between them. CDR3 length: 13 residues.

V usage is TRBV19 and J usage is TRBJ2-7; 10 nucleotides match TRBD1. Germline lookup yields CDR1 LNHDA and CDR2 SQIVND (reference sequence). The CDR3 runs to 12 residues. J lost 6 bases, V lost 10 bases, and 6 bases had no gene match. DNA of the CDR3: TGTGCCACGTCGGACAGGGGGTCCGAGCAGTACTTC. Amino acids: CATSDRGSEQYF.

This sequence joins TRBV18 and TRBJ1-1, with TRBD1 matching over 7 bases. This CDR3 is built from 15 residues. Germline V gene data show CDR1 as KGHSH and CDR2 as LQKENI. The ends lost 1 base at V and 4 bases at J; junction bases unmatched: 6. CDR3 sequence (DNA): TGTGCCAGCTCACCACTGACAGGGTCAGGCACTGAAGCTTTCTTT. Translating it yields CASSPLTGSGTEAFF.

This chain connects TRBV21-1 to TRBJ1-1; the D call in the table, TRBD1, was not verified against the DNA. TRBV21-1 corresponds to a pseudogene. The CDR3 consists of 18 residues. The CDR3 nucleotides read TGTGCCAGCAGCAAAAGCGCGAGACTTGGGACAGTGAACACTGAAGCTTTCTTT. Its protein is CASSKSARLGTVNTEAFF.

A word on this clone: A much larger clone differs by one base, so this may be a read error. The chain joins TRBV2 to TRBJ1-2, with 7 bases lining up with TRBD1. V lost 2 bases, J lost 4 bases, and 1 base stayed unmatched. The CDR3 sequence is 13 residues long. CDR1 is SNHLY and CDR2 is FYNNEI in the germline V gene. CDR3 loop: CASSEKGAYGYTF. The CDR3 nucleotides are TGTGCCAGCAGTGAAAAGGGGGCCTATGGCTACACCTTC. The variable domain in full, with the rest retrieved from reference TRBV2 and TRBJ1-2, is EPEVTQTPSHQVTQMGQEVILRCVPISNHLYFYWYRQILGQKVEFLVSFYNNEISEKSEIFDDQFSVERPDGSNFTLKIRSTKLEDSAMYFCASSEKGAYGYTFGSGTRLTVV.

V gene TRBV6-5 combines with J gene TRBJ1-6; a possible D gene is TRBD1 (6 bases). The CDR3 runs to 12 residues. The V end lost 6 bases, the J end lost 8 bases, and 8 bases lay between the germline ends. The germline CDR1 and CDR2 sequences are MNHEY and SVGAGI. The DNA for the CDR3 is TGTGCCAGCAGAAGACAGGATTCACCCCTCCACTTT. It encodes CASRRQDSPLHF.

This sequence joins TRBV4-3 and TRBJ2-2, with 7 bases identical to TRBD1. This CDR3 is 14 amino acids long. Germline values: CDR1 LGHNA, CDR2 YSLEER. The junction had 2 bases not matched to a gene; V was cut back by 3 bases and J by 4 bases. Here the CDR3 DNA reads TGCGCCAGCAGCCAGGGACAGCTCACCGGGGAGCTGTTTTTT. Translation gives CASSQGQLTGELFF.

The chain couples TRBV9 to TRBJ2-3; the match to TRBD2 covers 13 bases. This CDR3 has 19 amino acids. The J segment lost 4 bases and the V segment lost 4 bases, leaving 15 bases of the junction unmatched. Germline CDR1 and CDR2: SGDLS and YYNGEE. CDR3 sequence reads: CASSRRISGTSGAADTQYF. The CDR3, as DNA: TGTGCCAGCAGCCGGAGGATCTCCGGGACTAGCGGGGCGGCAGATACGCAGTATTTT.

J is TRBJ1-4 and V is TRBV10-2; TRBD1 is a possible D gene (6 bases). The CDR3 spans 13 residues. The germline CDR1 and CDR2 sequences are WSHSY and SAAADI. The V gene lost 5 bases and the J gene lost 6 bases, with 10 bases spanning the gap. DNA for the CDR3: TGCGCCAGCAGTTCCACAGGGTATGAAAAACTGTTTTTT. Its translation is CASSSTGYEKLFF.

Only a few counts were recorded for this clone. The chain joins TRBV12-3 or TRBV12-4 to TRBJ1-1; no reliable D call. Trimming took 6 bases from V and 7 from J, leaving 9 bases between them. CDR3 length: 11 residues. CDR3 bases: TGTGCCAGCAGACGTAAGAGTGAAGCTTTCTTT. Translation: CASRRKSEAFF.

This chain joins TRBV6-5 and TRBJ1-1; perhaps TRBD1 as D (6 bases). The germline V gene encodes CDR1 MNHEY and CDR2 SVGAGI. V lost 1 base and J 4 bases, leaving 13 bases between the germline ends. This CDR3 is 15 amino acids long. The CDR3 bases are TGTGCCAGCAGTTACTATTTACAGGGTGGCACTGAAGCTTTCTTT. This sequence encodes CASSYYLQGGTEAFF.

The chain uses TRBV18 and TRBJ1-3, with D hard to call. The V end was cut by 1 base, the J end by 0 bases, with 10 bases between. Germline values: CDR1 KGHSH, CDR2 LQKENI. This CDR3 contains 16 residues. Written as DNA, the CDR3 is TGTGCCAGCTCACCACGAGGAACAATCTCTGGAAACACCATATATTTT. This codes for CASSPRGTISGNTIYF.

This chain connects TRBV27 to TRBJ2-7; possibly TRBD2 for D (6 bases). Trimming took off 9 bases at V and 2 bases at J, with 14 bases between the two ends. Germline loops: CDR1 MNHEY, CDR2 SMNVEV (reference sequence). CDR3 length: 13 residues. Here the CDR3 DNA reads TGTGCCAGGCCGGAGCGGGTTCCCTACGAGCAGTACTTC. Protein sequence: CARPERVPYEQYF.

This clone appeared a few times. The chain uses TRBV4-1 and TRBJ2-1, with a weak D call TRBD1 (6 bases). V lost 0 bases to trimming and J lost 9 bases, with 24 bases between them. The CDR3 is 18 residues long. The germline V gene encodes CDR1 MGHRA and CDR2 YSYEKL. As DNA, the CDR3 is TGCGCCAGCAGCCAAGAAGAGGACCGGGACAAGGATTTGCGTGAGCAGTTCTTC. Its translation is CASSQEEDRDKDLREQFF.

The chain uses TRBV9 and TRBJ1-5; D gene ambiguous. The V end lost 4 bases, the J end lost 2 bases, and 13 bases lay between the germline ends. The CDR3 runs to 15 residues. CDR1 is SGDLS, CDR2 YYNGEE, per germline. For the CDR3, the DNA is TGTGCCAGCAGCCCCACGGGAGGAGGCAATCAGCCCCAGCATTTT. Protein product: CASSPTGGGNQPQHF.

This clone was counted only a few times. This chain links TRBV5-5 with TRBJ1-1, with TRBD1 identical over 7 bases. This CDR3 comprises 13 residues. Germline CDR1 reads SGHKS; CDR2 reads YYEKEE (reference sequence). After removal of 4 bases from V and 4 bases from J, the junction contained 4 bases not matched to a gene. CDR3 DNA: TGTGCCAGCAGCAAGACAGGGCCCACTGAAGCTTTCTTT. Its translation is CASSKTGPTEAFF.

This clone was detected only a few times. V usage is TRBV5-1 and J usage is TRBJ2-2; TRBD2 agrees at 11 bases. This CDR3 comprises 16 residues. The V gene end was trimmed by 0 bases and the J gene end by 5 bases; junction bases not matched to a gene: 3. Germline V gene data show CDR1 as SGHRS and CDR2 as YFSETQ. CDR3 sequence reads: CASSLDLAGGTGELFF. The CDR3 coding sequence is TGCGCCAGCAGCTTGGATCTAGCGGGGGGTACCGGGGAGCTGTTTTTT.

The chain links TRBV6-8 to TRBJ2-5; TRBD2 matches 8 bases. V lost 2 bases and J lost 3; bases outside the gene matches: 5. The CDR3 consists of 15 residues. The V gene's germline CDR1 is MNHGY and CDR2 SAAAGT. CDR3 residues: CASSYSGRMEETQYF. CDR3 DNA: TGTGCCAGCAGTTACAGCGGGAGAATGGAAGAGACCCAGTACTTC.

This clone has only one observation. V usage is TRBV5-5 and J usage is TRBJ2-7; 7 bases match TRBD1. Losses at the gene ends were 4 bases for V and 4 bases for J; bases not matched to a gene: 8. The CDR3 totals 14 residues. Germline V gene lookup returns CDR1 SGHKS and CDR2 YYEKEE (reference sequence). The CDR3 nucleotides are TGTGCCAGCAGCATACGACAGGGCGTATACGAGCAGTACTTC. Protein sequence: CASSIRQGVYEQYF.

The rearrangement joins TRBV7-9 to TRBJ2-7; no reliable D call. Germline CDR1 reads SEHNR; CDR2 reads FQNEAQ (reference sequence). The V gene lost 1 base and the J gene lost 5 bases, with 9 bases spanning the gap. The CDR3 totals 13 residues. CDR3 sequence reads: CASSLDGSDEQYF. CDR3 nucleotides: TGTGCCAGCAGCTTAGATGGCAGCGACGAGCAGTACTTC.

This clone was picked up one time. V gene TRBV3-1 (or the pseudogene TRBV3-2) combines with J gene TRBJ2-5; 7 positions agree with TRBD2. Per the germline V gene, CDR1 is LGHDT and CDR2 is YNNKEL (reference sequence). This CDR3 is 17 amino acids long. J gave up 5 bases and V 2 bases, and 14 bases lay outside the gene matches. CDR3 amino acids: CASSQSLTGGRRETQYF. Here the CDR3 DNA reads TGTGCCAGCAGCCAATCTCTTACGGGGGGTCGAAGGGAGACCCAGTACTTC.

The chain has TRBV9 and TRBJ2-1; D is perhaps TRBD1 (5 bases). The V end was cut by 3 bases, the J end by 6 bases, with 16 bases between. Germline CDR1 is SGDLS and CDR2 is YYNGEE. The CDR3 has 15 residues. The CDR3 loop reads CASSAQTVPGNEQFF. The CDR3 DNA follows: TGTGCCAGCAGCGCCCAGACAGTGCCGGGCAATGAGCAGTTCTTC.

A single count supports this clone. One end of the junction fails to match germline, which may point to a read error. This rearrangement joins TRBV11-2 to TRBJ2-4; 10 bases align to TRBD2. The CDR3 is 14 residues long. Looked up from germline, CDR1 is SGHAT and CDR2 is FQNNGV. CDR3 bases: TGTGCCAGCAGCCCCCCGTCGCCAGCGGGGGGGCGGTCCTTC. Its protein is CASSPPSPAGGRSF.

This chain connects TRBV27 to TRBJ1-4; D remains ambiguous. Trimming cost V 6 bases and J 7 bases, with 12 bases left between them. The CDR3 runs to 13 residues. Germline V CDR1 and CDR2: MNHEY, SMNVEV (reference sequence). CDR3 amino acids: CASSTRGSEKLFF. DNA of the CDR3: TGTGCCAGCAGCACCCGAGGATCTGAAAAACTGTTTTTT.